This is a list of T cell receptor beta chains from one sample in a study of blood T cell repertoires in COVID-19. Profiled with immunoSEQ multiplex PCR; TCRdb holds only in-frame clones, not every one. The data hold approximately 170,000 clones, with 81% observed a single time. The source material was peripheral blood. The source of these receptors is a man aged 55 to 70 with active or convalescent COVID-19. The conserved cysteine and the conserved F or W are not part of the CDR3 here. D genes are given only for firm matches. Some rows mark clone size as missing; the rest say once, few, many or name a class of expanded clone.

cdr3_length	v_call	d_call	clone_size	j_call	cdr3_aa
12	TRBV7-9	TRBD2	once	TRBJ2-7	ASSQSGGAYEQY
15	TRBV19	TRBD2	.	TRBJ2-7	ASSISGLGTSPHEQY
17	TRBV5-8	TRBD2	.	TRBJ2-7	ASSSYPGLAGRARYEQY
10	TRBV7-9	.	.	TRBJ2-1	ASSLRGNEQF
12	TRBV5-1	TRBD2	.	TRBJ2-5	ASSPGTSQETQY
11	TRBV5-4	.	many	TRBJ1-2	ASSLGGTYGYT
11	TRBV12-3/TRBV12-4	TRBD1	.	TRBJ1-1	ASTFRGVTEAF
13	TRBV20-1	TRBD2	.	TRBJ2-1	SASRSGGPYNEQF
11	TRBV3-1/TRBV3-2	.	.	TRBJ1-3	ASSPSSGNTIY
14	TRBV24-1	.	.	TRBJ2-3	ATSDFTLGWGDTQY
13	TRBV5-1	TRBD1	.	TRBJ2-1	ASSAEGDRAHEQF
11	TRBV7-3	.	.	TRBJ1-1	ASSFSEGTEAF
11	TRBV10-2	.	.	TRBJ2-1	AISRETYNEQF
11	TRBV6-5	.	.	TRBJ2-1	ASIRASYNEQF
12	TRBV20-1	.	.	TRBJ1-5	SASLMRLDQPQH
16	TRBV24-1	TRBD2	.	TRBJ2-2	ATSDLRSASGAPGELF
13	TRBV5-1	TRBD1	.	TRBJ1-1	ASRPRTGPNTEAF
12	TRBV7-9	TRBD1	.	TRBJ1-1	ASSGQGRRGEAF
9	TRBV20-1	.	.	TRBJ1-2	SALTREGYT
11	TRBV3-1/TRBV3-2	.	.	TRBJ2-7	ASSQPGTHEQY
13	TRBV7-7	TRBD1	.	TRBJ2-5	ASSLAGGSGETQY
13	TRBV2	TRBD1	once	TRBJ1-5	ASSRDRGKGQPQH
13	TRBV5-1	.	.	TRBJ2-5	ASSLGLVGGETQY
14	TRBV10-3	.	.	TRBJ2-2	AISESTLAGTGELF
13	TRBV14	.	.	TRBJ2-3	ASSQLLSGTDTQY
12	TRBV9	.	.	TRBJ2-7	ASSVLASPYEQY
13	TRBV18	.	few	TRBJ1-5	ASSPRGNRDQPQH
13	TRBV28	.	.	TRBJ1-3	ASSFSRNSGNTIY
13	TRBV11-2	TRBD1	.	TRBJ1-6	ASSLDQGAHSPLH
13	TRBV6-5	TRBD2	few	TRBJ2-7	ASFPGGAPSYEQY
13	TRBV19	.	.	TRBJ1-3	ASSIGSSSGNTIY
13	TRBV28	.	.	TRBJ1-3	ASSLSVTVGNTIY
13	TRBV6-5	TRBD2	.	TRBJ2-2	ASRPTSGNPGELF
13	TRBV5-1	.	few	TRBJ2-3	ASSRDSPYTDTQY
16	TRBV19	TRBD1	.	TRBJ1-5	ASSRTGAIAEGNQPQH
14	TRBV19	TRBD1	.	TRBJ2-6	ASSIDRGQGANVLT
12	TRBV6-6	.	once	TRBJ1-1	ASSYSLSGREAF
14	TRBV28	TRBD2	few	TRBJ2-1	ASSSLTRLASSEQF
10	TRBV5-1	.	.	TRBJ2-1	ASSLAGVEQF
12	TRBV3-1/TRBV3-2	.	.	TRBJ1-3	ASSPGFSGNTIY
13	TRBV11-2	.	.	TRBJ2-2	ASSIGVPGTGELF
13	TRBV7-6	TRBD1	.	TRBJ2-7	ASSLEDRGLYEQY
12	TRBV25-1	.	once	TRBJ1-6	ASSAEKYNSPLH
11	TRBV6-5	TRBD1	.	TRBJ1-1	ASTRGRDTEAF
13	TRBV4-1	.	many	TRBJ1-5	ASSQDPEANQPQH
12	TRBV25-1	TRBD1	.	TRBJ1-2	ASEPGQGLYGYT
17	TRBV28	.	.	TRBJ2-7	ASSLSLSIGAPLSYEQY
15	TRBV21-1	.	.	TRBJ2-3	ASSKGRTSGYYGTQY
12	TRBV6-1	TRBD1	.	TRBJ1-4	ASSPGQGSEKLF
16	TRBV9	.	once	TRBJ2-7	ASSARDSRAGKTYEQY
17	TRBV3-1/TRBV3-2	.	.	TRBJ1-2	ASSQESLLGTPQRGGYT
14	TRBV14	TRBD1	.	TRBJ2-2	ASSQDRGPLTGELF
14	TRBV4-1	.	.	TRBJ2-7	ASSQGYVGWGDEQY
12	TRBV6-6	.	once	TRBJ2-7	ASSLKGDKYEQY
12	TRBV7-9	TRBD1	.	TRBJ1-2	ASSSGTGGYGYT